This is a list of T cell receptor beta chains from one sample in a study of molecular identifiers for immune sequencing clone quantification. TCRdb processed the PCR reads anew with MiXCR; each CDR3 protein has one entry. The data show over 550,000 distinct CDR3 sequences, about 25% seen once. The sequencing sample was made of naive CD8+ T cells from blood, with Jurkat cell RNA spiked in. All receptors come from a human donor in good health. Some libraries in this study had Jurkat cell RNA spiked in. Both conserved end residues are part of each CDR3. A D gene is named only where the DNA matches it firmly. Size is stated for part of the rows, as once, few or many counts, or as a class when the clone is expanded.

TRBV6-6,TRBJ2-7,many,TRBD1,CASSTGATEQYF,TGTGCCAGCAGTACAGGGGCCACTGAGCAGTACTTC
TRBV7-9,TRBJ2-2,many,NA,CASWSSVRTGELFF,TGTGCCAGCTGGTCTAGCGTTCGAACCGGGGAGCTGTTTTTT
TRBV29-1,TRBJ2-5,NA,NA,CSGQTYVQEAQYF,TGCAGCGGCCAGACCTACGTACAAGAGGCCCAGTACTTC
TRBV28,TRBJ2-7,many,TRBD2,CASSEVGLGSYEQYF,TGTGCCAGCAGTGAGGTAGGACTAGGGTCCTACGAGCAGTACTTC
TRBV19,TRBJ2-3,NA,TRBD2,CASSISSGGARADTQYF,TGTGCCAGTAGTATTTCTAGCGGGGGGGCCAGGGCAGATACGCAGTATTTT
TRBV9,TRBJ2-3,NA,NA,CASSTGTHTSTDTQYF,TGTGCCAGCAGCACTGGGACACATACTAGCACAGATACGCAGTATTTT
TRBV2,TRBJ1-6,NA,TRBD1,CARPDRISYNSPLHF,TGTGCCAGACCGGACAGGATTAGCTATAATTCACCCCTCCACTTT
TRBV20-1,TRBJ2-7,NA,NA,CSAEPGAETYEQYF,TGCAGTGCTGAGCCCGGGGCAGAAACCTACGAGCAGTACTTC
TRBV30,TRBJ1-1,few,TRBD1,CAWIITGGTEAFF,TGTGCCTGGATTATAACAGGGGGGACTGAAGCTTTCTTT
TRBV7-9,TRBJ2-7,few,TRBD1,CASSLALRDSPYEQYF,TGTGCCAGCAGCTTAGCATTAAGGGACAGTCCCTACGAGCAGTACTTC
TRBV9,TRBJ2-7,many,NA,CASSAGGTTAYEQYF,TGTGCCAGCAGCGCCGGGGGAACTACTGCCTACGAGCAGTACTTC
TRBV4-1,TRBJ1-1,many,TRBD1,CASSQRTGENTEAFF,TGCGCCAGCAGCCAGCGGACAGGGGAGAACACTGAAGCTTTCTTT
TRBV9,TRBJ2-1,NA,NA,CACSVGFSFNEQFF,TGTGCCTGCAGCGTAGGGTTTAGCTTCAATGAGCAGTTCTTC
TRBV15,TRBJ2-5,NA,TRBD2,CATRVVGGQETQYF,TGTGCCACCAGAGTCGTGGGAGGGCAAGAGACCCAGTACTTC
TRBV24-1,TRBJ2-1,few,NA,CATSDLKGTEQFF,TGTGCCACCAGTGATTTAAAGGGGACTGAGCAGTTCTTC
TRBV7-9,TRBJ1-1,many,NA,CASSPLGGWSTEAFF,TGTGCCAGCAGCCCATTGGGAGGATGGAGCACTGAAGCTTTCTTT
TRBV7-9,TRBJ1-1,NA,TRBD1,CASSLPGAGRLRDRGEAEAFF,TGTGCCAGCAGCCTACCTGGGGCGGGGAGGCTTCGGGACAGGGGCGAGGCTGAAGCTTTCTTT
TRBV29-1,TRBJ2-7,NA,NA,CSALLVPSPYEQYF,TGCAGCGCTTTACTAGTACCAAGTCCCTACGAGCAGTACTTC
TRBV7-2,TRBJ2-5,many,TRBD2,CASSRTSGDQETQYF,TGTGCCAGCAGCCGGACTAGCGGGGATCAAGAGACCCAGTACTTC
TRBV15,TRBJ2-5,NA,TRBD2,CAPSGINLGETQYF,TGTGCCCCCAGCGGGATAAATCTCGGGGAGACCCAGTACTTC
TRBV15,TRBJ1-5,few,NA,CATSTRLGQPQHF,TGTGCCACCAGCACTCGTCTAGGGCAGCCCCAGCATTTT
TRBV3-1,TRBJ2-3,NA,TRBD2,CASSQIAGEGSTDTQYF,TGTGCCAGCAGCCAAATAGCGGGAGAAGGTTCCACAGATACGCAGTATTTT
TRBV18,TRBJ1-5,NA,TRBD1,CASSETGGLSYSNQPQHF,TGTGCCAGCTCAGAGACAGGGGGCCTATCCTATAGCAATCAGCCCCAGCATTTT
TRBV28,TRBJ1-4,NA,NA,CASSWLEQAQHNEKLFF,TGTGCCAGCAGTTGGTTGGAACAAGCTCAACATAATGAAAAACTGTTTTTT
TRBV5-1,TRBJ2-7,many,NA,CASSFSDASSYEQYF,TGCGCCAGCAGCTTCTCGGACGCTAGCTCCTACGAGCAGTACTTC
TRBV6-2/TRBV6-3,TRBJ2-5,many,NA,CASTFQSPETQYF,TGTGCCAGCACGTTTCAAAGTCCAGAGACCCAGTACTTC
TRBV4-1,TRBJ2-1,many,TRBD2,CASSQAGGRARDEQFF,TGCGCCAGCAGCCAAGCAGGCGGGAGGGCCCGGGATGAGCAGTTCTTC
TRBV12-3/TRBV12-4,TRBJ2-3,NA,NA,CATKGTFSTDTQYF,TGTGCCACCAAGGGGACTTTTAGCACAGATACGCAGTATTTT
TRBV5-4,TRBJ2-4,many,NA,CASSLGIEGVGAGAKNIQYF,TGTGCCAGCAGCTTGGGTATTGAGGGGGTAGGGGCAGGCGCCAAAAACATTCAGTACTTC
TRBV2,TRBJ1-1,many,TRBD1,CASSPRGRLDEAFF,TGTGCCAGCAGTCCCAGGGGGCGCTTGGATGAAGCTTTCTTT
TRBV9,TRBJ1-1,NA,NA,CASSVNPSPEAFF,TGTGCCAGCAGCGTTAACCCGTCGCCTGAAGCTTTCTTT
TRBV2,TRBJ1-2,many,NA,CASSVNRENYGYTF,TGTGCCAGCAGTGTTAACAGGGAAAACTATGGCTACACCTTC
TRBV29-1,TRBJ1-2,many,NA,CSSENLENPNYGYTF,TGCAGCTCCGAAAATCTGGAAAATCCTAACTATGGCTACACCTTC
TRBV7-9,TRBJ2-2,NA,NA,CASSSAAPSTGELSF,TGTGCCAGCAGCTCAGCCGCCCCGAGCACCGGGGAGCTGTCTTTT
TRBV6-6,TRBJ2-7,many,NA,CASSYSPRGGEQYF,TGTGCCAGCAGTTACTCTCCCAGGGGAGGAGAGCAGTACTTC
TRBV12-3/TRBV12-4,TRBJ2-3,many,NA,CASRDDTDTQYF,TGTGCCAGCAGAGACGACACAGATACGCAGTATTTT
TRBV19,TRBJ1-1,few,NA,CASSIGPGITEAFF,TGTGCCAGTAGTATCGGTCCCGGGATCACTGAAGCTTTCTTT
TRBV2,TRBJ2-2,many,TRBD1,CASRMTGQGNTGELFF,TGTGCCAGCAGGATGACGGGACAGGGTAACACCGGGGAGCTGTTTTTT
TRBV11-2,TRBJ2-5,many,NA,CASSLRYAIQETQYF,TGTGCCAGCAGCTTACGCTACGCGATACAAGAGACCCAGTACTTC
TRBV14,TRBJ1-6,NA,NA,CASSLKDSSYNSPLHF,TGTGCCAGCAGCCTGAAGGACAGCTCCTATAATTCACCCCTCCACTTT
TRBV7-6,TRBJ1-5,many,NA,CASSLMEGSQPQHF,TGTGCCAGCAGCCTCATGGAGGGGTCCCAGCCCCAGCATTTT
TRBV12-3/TRBV12-4,TRBJ1-2,few,TRBD1,CASSSTPVPQPGQGAGGYTF,TGTGCCAGCAGTTCCACGCCAGTCCCACAACCGGGACAGGGGGCAGGCGGCTACACCTTC
TRBV9,TRBJ1-1,NA,NA,CASSVDWRNTEAFF,TGTGCCAGCAGCGTAGATTGGCGGAACACTGAAGCTTTCTTT
TRBV7-3,TRBJ2-1,many,NA,CASSLGQAYNEQFF,TGTGCCAGCAGCCTGGGACAAGCCTACAATGAGCAGTTCTTC
TRBV28,TRBJ1-1,many,TRBD1,CASSARDRGRTEAFF,TGTGCCAGCAGTGCCCGGGACAGGGGGCGGACTGAAGCTTTCTTT
TRBV15,TRBJ1-5,NA,NA,CATNRSFPSNQPQHF,TGTGCCACCAACAGGAGCTTTCCAAGCAATCAGCCCCAGCACTTT
TRBV12-1,TRBJ1-2,few,NA,CASKRGTAYGYTF,TGTGCCAGCAAGCGTGGGACAGCGTATGGCTACACCTTC
TRBV5-1,TRBJ1-2,few,NA,CASSLDLGSPYGYTF,TGCGCCAGCAGCTTGGATTTGGGGAGCCCCTATGGCTACACCTTC
TRBV7-6,TRBJ2-3,many,NA,CASSKKTGRDTQYF,TGTGCCAGCAGCAAGAAGACAGGAAGGGATACGCAGTATTTT
TRBV6-5,TRBJ2-7,many,NA,CASSYTGVEQYF,TGTGCCAGCAGTTACACCGGGGTCGAGCAGTACTTC
TRBV1,TRBJ2-6,many,NA,CTSSQGLSGANVLTF,TGCACCAGCAGCCAGGGCCTCTCTGGGGCCAACGTCCTGACTTTC
TRBV29-1,TRBJ2-1,NA,TRBD2,CSVEDRWAGGRNEQFF,TGCAGCGTTGAAGATAGGTGGGCGGGGGGGAGGAATGAGCAGTTCTTC
TRBV12-3/TRBV12-4,TRBJ2-1,NA,NA,CASSPMGGSSYNEQFF,TGTGCCAGCAGCCCCATGGGGGGTAGCTCCTACAATGAGCAGTTCTTC
TRBV2,TRBJ1-5,many,NA,CASSEALSPAQPQHF,TGTGCCAGCAGTGAAGCTTTGAGTCCAGCGCAGCCCCAGCATTTT
TRBV2,TRBJ2-1,NA,NA,CARGGQPNNEQFF,TGTGCCAGAGGGGGGCAACCTAACAATGAGCAGTTCTTC
TRBV27,TRBJ2-7,few,TRBD2,CASGWTSEGNEQYF,TGTGCCAGCGGGTGGACTAGCGAGGGGAACGAGCAGTACTTC
TRBV10-3,TRBJ2-7,NA,NA,CAPKIVHLPYEQYF,TGTGCCCCGAAGATTGTACATCTACCCTACGAGCAGTACTTC